This T cell receptor (beta chain) is drawn from a study of blood T cells in healthy people across ages. Together with a sample-barcoded 5' primer, a J-beta primer mix was included in a second PCR lasting about 7 to 12 cycles. Each CDR3 protein gets one entry after TCRdb re-called the 5' RACE reads with MiXCR. The data contain more than 650,000 distinct CDR3 sequences, about 20% of them singletons. This clonotype has more than one count but fewer than ten. Germline CDR1 is MDHEN and CDR2 is SYDVKM. The germline V and J ends were trimmed by 4 bases and 4 bases, with 16 bases remaining between them. The CDR3 consists of 15 residues.

The material sequenced was blood. The V call is TRBV28, the J call TRBJ1-1; D is uncertain. The TCR was taken from a man aged 70-80 years in good health. Written as DNA, the CDR3 is TGTGCCAGCAGTTCCCCCCCCGGACTAGGCACTGAAGCTTTCTTT. Its translation is CASSSPPGLGTEAFF. The whole variable domain, filled in from reference TRBV28 and TRBJ1-1, reads DVKVTQSSRYLVKRTGEKVFLECVQDMDHENMFWYRQDPGLGLRLIYFSYDVKMKEKGDIPEGYSVSREKKERFSLILESASTNQTSMYLCASSSPPGLGTEAFFGQGTRLTVV.